This TCR beta chain was sequenced in a study of cytomegalovirus exposure and HLA in healthy donors. Across the study: In an early release, HLA-typed donors contributed 75 million to 85 million unique TCR sequences. Study conclusions and caveats: Indistinguishable V segments, including TRBV6-2 and TRBV6-3, were excluded.

Though nominally healthy at sampling, donors likely had unrecorded immune exposures. On this clone: Its matching antigen is unknown.

CDR1 and CDR2 from the germline V gene are MDHEN and SYDVKM. CDR3 length equals 14 residues. Between the trimmed V and J ends, which lost 5 bases and 7 bases, there was a span of 17 bases. The PCR employed 60 Vbeta primers together with 13 Jbeta primers. The authors' processing: Unique TCR beta chains totaled some 78 million in a later count, with roughly 12 million of them shared. Assay: immunoSEQ multiplex PCR; the TCRdb copy retains only in-frame clones and omits some. From that table come the V and J calls and clone size; the DNA was used to work out D and trimming. The sample lists about 83,000 clones; around 76% were seen once.

This chain uses TRBV28 with TRBJ1-2; D gene uncertain. Sequencing used PBMCs. The origin of this receptor is a man between 18 and 29 years old in good health and CMV-seropositive. The CDR3 sequence is CASSDTGGIRGYTF. The CDR3 DNA sequence: TGTGCCAGCAGTGACACGGGCGGGATTCGTGGCTACACCTTC.